This TCR beta chain was identified in a study of cytomegalovirus exposure and HLA in healthy donors. Study-level findings and limits: In the roughly 120 validation repertoires, a later analysis found that first-cohort TCR clusters tended to co-occur. According to reports, the classifier identified cytomegalovirus status with high specificity and sensitivity.

Method: immunoSEQ multiplex PCR; TCRdb's copy keeps in-frame clones and lacks some. The repertoire holds 150,000 to 200,000 clones, with 75% to 90% as singletons. Germline V gene lookup returns CDR1 SGHTA and CDR2 FQGNSA. V was trimmed by 2 bases and J by 2 bases, leaving 2 bases between them. The CDR3 loop spans 12 amino acids. About this clone itself: What it binds is not known. Additional DNA sequences in this sample encode the identical CDR3.

The source material was PBMCs. This chain links TRBV7-2 with TRBJ2-3, with D hard to call. This sequence was found in a woman aged 18-29 years in good health and CMV-seronegative. In nucleotides, the CDR3 is TGTGCCAGCAGCTTATACACAGATACGCAGTATTTT. Translating it yields CASSLYTDTQYF.